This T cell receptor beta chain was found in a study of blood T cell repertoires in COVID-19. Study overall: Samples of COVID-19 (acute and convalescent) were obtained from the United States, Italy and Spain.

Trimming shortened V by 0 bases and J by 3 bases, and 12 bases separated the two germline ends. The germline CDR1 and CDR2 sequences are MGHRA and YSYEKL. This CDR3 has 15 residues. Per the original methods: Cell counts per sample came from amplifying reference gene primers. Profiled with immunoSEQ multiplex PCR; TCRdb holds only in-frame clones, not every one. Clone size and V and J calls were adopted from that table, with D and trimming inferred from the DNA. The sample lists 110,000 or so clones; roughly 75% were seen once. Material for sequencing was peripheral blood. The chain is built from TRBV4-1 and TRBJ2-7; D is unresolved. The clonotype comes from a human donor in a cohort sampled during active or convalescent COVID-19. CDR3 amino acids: CASSQDLGAIYEQYF. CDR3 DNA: TGCGCCAGCAGCCAAGATCTTGGAGCAATCTACGAGCAGTACTTC.